Detailed here is one TCR beta chain. This record comes from a study of read filtering for tumor transcriptome and immune sequencing. CDR1 and CDR2 (germline): SGHTA, FQGNSA. CDR3 length: 14 residues. The V gene end was trimmed by 3 bases and the J gene end by 9 bases; junction bases not matched to a gene: 7. This library used roughly 400 ng RNA and molecular barcoded adaptors spanning alpha/delta and beta/gamma chains. TCRdb independently ran MiXCR on the reads; one entry per CDR3 protein. The table lists about 63,000 distinct CDR3 sequences, 14% of them singletons. This receptor was obtained from a donor over 35 with multiple myeloma. The genes are TRBV7-2 and TRBJ2-1; 8 nucleotides line up with TRBD1. The sample comprised a population of CD138-negative cells sorted from bone marrow. The CDR3 loop is CASSFIQGAGEQFF. CDR3 coding DNA: TGTGCCAGCAGCTTTATTCAGGGGGCAGGTGAGCAGTTCTTC.